Below, 25 T cell receptor beta chains from the same sample are listed, as sequenced in a study of blood T cell repertoires in COVID-19. Profiling relied on immunoSEQ multiplex PCR, and the TCRdb table lists in-frame clones only, not all of them. The sample has some 98,000 clones; 82% are singletons. The sample taken for sequencing was peripheral blood. The receptors derive from a man between 65 and 79 years old with active or convalescent COVID-19.

This rearrangement joins TRBV20-1 to TRBJ1-1; possible D gene TRBD1, 5 bases. Germline V gives CDR1 DFQATT, CDR2 SNEGSKA (reference sequence). Deletions cut 6 bases from V and 4 bases from J, with 9 bases between. The CDR3 covers 11 residues. The CDR3 reads CSAAGGTEAFF. CDR3 nucleotides: TGCAGTGCCGCGGGGGGCACTGAAGCTTTCTTT.

The V gene is TRBV5-1, the J gene TRBJ2-2; 7 bases fit TRBD1. V lost 0 bases and J lost 4; bases outside the gene matches: 0. This CDR3 region has 14 residues. Germline-derived CDR1 and CDR2 are SGHRS and YFSETQ. The CDR3 bases are TGCGCCAGCAGCTTGGGGACAGGCACCGGGGAGCTGTTTTTT. It specifies CASSLGTGTGELFF. Combining the CDR3 with reference TRBV5-1 and TRBJ2-2 gives the whole variable domain KAGVTQTPRYLIKTRGQQVTLSCSPISGHRSVSWYQQTPGQGLQFLFEYFSETQRNKGNFPGRFSGRQFSNSRSEMNVSTLELGDSALYLCASSLGTGTGELFFGEGSRLTVL.

The rearrangement uses TRBV5-6 and TRBJ2-7; TRBD1 matches 7 bases. Germline V gene data show CDR1 as SGHDT and CDR2 as YYEEEE. Germline trimming cut 2 bases from V and 3 bases from J; bases unmatched to any gene: 8. The CDR3 contains 15 residues. In nucleotides, the CDR3 is TGTGCCAGCAGCTTAGGGGACAGCCGAATCTACGAGCAGTACTTC. Translating it yields CASSLGDSRIYEQYF.

V is TRBV19 and J is TRBJ2-7, with TRBD1 matching over 9 bases. V was pared by 5 bases and J by 1 base, with 9 bases of the junction left unmatched. The CDR3 contains 16 residues. Germline V lookup: CDR1 LNHDA, CDR2 SQIVND (reference sequence). The CDR3: CASSPVGGTGSYEQYF. The DNA of the CDR3 is TGTGCCAGTAGTCCCGTGGGGGGGACAGGGTCCTACGAGCAGTACTTC.

This chain links TRBV3-1 (or the pseudogene TRBV3-2) with TRBJ1-1, with a possible D match to TRBD1 (5 bases). V was shortened by 1 base and J by 0 bases, with 12 bases between the two germline ends. The CDR3 covers 16 residues. Per the germline V gene, CDR1 is LGHDT and CDR2 is YNNKEL (reference sequence). CDR3 region: CASSQARGVMNTEAFF. In DNA, the CDR3 is TGTGCCAGCAGCCAAGCCCGGGGGGTTATGAACACTGAAGCTTTCTTT.

CDR3 DNA: TGTGCCAGCAGTCCCACTAGCGGGGTACAAGAGACCCAGTACTTC. Translation: CASSPTSGVQETQYF. The chain links TRBV28 to TRBJ2-5; 10 bases are shared with TRBD2. With 5 bases clipped from V and 2 bases from J, the junction kept 5 bases outside the gene matches. This CDR3 region has 15 residues. Germline values: CDR1 MDHEN, CDR2 SYDVKM.

The rearrangement uses TRBV7-9 and TRBJ1-3; D call uncertain. Trimming stripped 5 bases from V and 0 bases from J, with 8 bases between. Germline lookup yields CDR1 SEHNR and CDR2 FQNEAQ (reference sequence). The CDR3 extends over 14 amino acids. The CDR3: CASSLTVSGNTIYF. The CDR3 coding sequence is TGTGCCAGCAGCCTCACGGTCTCTGGAAACACCATATATTTT. Full variable domain (missing parts from reference TRBV7-9 and TRBJ1-3): DTGVSQNPRHKITKRGQNVTFRCDPISEHNRLYWYRQTLGQGPEFLTYFQNEAQLEKSRLLSDRFSAERPKGSFSTLEIQRTEQGDSAMYLCASSLTVSGNTIYFGEGSWLTVV.

The chain is built from TRBV19 and TRBJ1-2, with TRBD1 as a possible D gene (5 bases). Trimming removed 5 bases from V and 5 bases from J, with 18 bases in between. Germline V gene sequence: CDR1 LNHDA, CDR2 SQIVND (reference sequence). The CDR3 covers 15 residues. DNA of the CDR3: TGTGCCAGTAGTGCTACCCACAGGTTACGGTATGGCTACACCTTC. Translation: CASSATHRLRYGYTF.

The V call is TRBV14, the J call TRBJ2-2; 10 bases map to TRBD1. J was trimmed by 4 bases and V by 6 bases; bases with no gene match: 2. Looked up from germline, CDR1 is SGHDN and CDR2 is FVKESK. CDR3 length: 14 residues. The CDR3 loop is CASSRTGGTGELFF. In DNA form, the CDR3 reads TGTGCCAGCAGTCGGACAGGGGGCACCGGGGAGCTGTTTTTT.

The chain has TRBV4-3 and TRBJ1-1, with TRBD1 as a possible D gene (5 bases). CDR1 LGHNA and CDR2 YSLEER come from the germline V gene. V shed 4 bases and J shed 7 bases, with 13 bases lying between them. The length of the CDR3 is 13 residues. Written as DNA, the CDR3 is TGCGCCAGCAGCCTCGGGACTGACCGTGAAGCTTTCTTT. Translation: CASSLGTDREAFF.

The rearrangement uses TRBV5-1 and TRBJ2-7; a weak D match, TRBD2 (5 bases). The CDR3 is made up of 15 amino acids. CDR1 and CDR2 (germline): SGHRS, YFSETQ. V was cut by 5 bases and J by 2 bases, with 17 bases left in between. The CDR3 DNA sequence: TGCGCCAGCAGATATTGGTCGGAGGCAGCCTACGAGCAGTACTTC. Its translation is CASRYWSEAAYEQYF.

This clone was detected once. This sequence joins TRBV30 and TRBJ1-4; 9 nucleotides match TRBD1. The CDR3 length is 15 residues. V shed 4 bases and J 1 base; nucleotides not matched to a gene: 4. The germline gives CDR1 GTSNPN, CDR2 SVGIG (reference sequence). The CDR3 DNA is TGTGCCTGGAACAGGGGGCGAATAACTAATGAAAAACTGTTTTTT. Translating it yields CAWNRGRITNEKLFF.

The chain uses TRBV11-1 and TRBJ1-1; D perhaps matches TRBD1 (5 bases). Germline loops: CDR1 SGHAT, CDR2 FQDESV (reference sequence). The CDR3 is 13 amino acids. V lost 3 bases, J lost 8 bases, and 13 bases lay in between. The CDR3 region is CASSLLRGAEAFF. DNA for the CDR3: TGTGCCAGCAGCTTGTTAAGGGGCGCGGAAGCTTTCTTT.

The chain links TRBV5-1 to TRBJ2-6, with a tentative D call TRBD1 (6 bases). Trimming removed 0 bases at V and 1 base at J, with 17 bases between. Germline CDR1 is SGHRS and CDR2 is YFSETQ. The CDR3 has 19 residues. Written as DNA, the CDR3 is TGCGCCAGCAGCTTGGCTTCCACGGGCAGGGGTTCTGGGGCCAACGTCCTGACTTTC. Protein: CASSLASTGRGSGANVLTF.

This rearrangement joins TRBV5-6 to TRBJ2-7; D is possibly TRBD2 (6 bases). The CDR3 is 17 amino acids. Germline CDR1 is SGHDT and CDR2 is YYEEEE. The ends were cut back, 4 bases at V and 0 bases at J, with 20 bases in the middle. The CDR3 sequence is CASSPTPPPTSSYEQYF. The CDR3 bases are TGTGCCAGCAGCCCCACCCCTCCACCGACTAGCTCCTACGAGCAGTACTTC.

This chain connects TRBV5-1 to TRBJ1-4; 9 nucleotides line up with TRBD1. CDR3 length equals 16 residues. Per the germline V gene, CDR1 is SGHRS and CDR2 is YFSETQ. V trimming: 0 bases; J trimming: 5 bases; junction bases outside the gene matches: 5. The CDR3 is CASSLAPGQGNEKLFF. As DNA, the CDR3 is TGCGCCAGCAGCTTGGCCCCGGGACAGGGAAATGAAAAACTGTTTTTT.

The chain combines TRBV10-1 with TRBJ1-4; D gene uncertain. V was pared by 10 bases and J by 4 bases, with 16 bases between. Germline CDR1 reads WNHNN; CDR2 reads SYGVQD (reference sequence). CDR3 length equals 14 residues. The CDR3 DNA follows: TGCGCCACCTCCGCGAGGGAGGATAATGAAAAACTGTTTTTT. Encoded protein: CATSAREDNEKLFF.

The chain is built from TRBV10-2 and TRBJ2-5; 7 nucleotides agree with TRBD1. The CDR3 is made up of 12 amino acids. Germline V lookup: CDR1 WSHSY, CDR2 SAAADI. With 5 bases clipped from V and 4 bases from J, the junction kept 1 base outside the gene matches. CDR3 residues: CASSPGGETQYF. In nucleotides, the CDR3 is TGCGCCAGCAGTCCAGGGGGAGAGACCCAGTACTTC.

V gene TRBV18 combines with J gene TRBJ2-1; D gene uncertain. The CDR3 runs 15 residues. The V end was cut by 6 bases, the J end by 0 bases, with 12 bases between. CDR1 and CDR2 from the germline V gene are KGHSH and LQKENI. The CDR3 reads CASSVLQSSYNEQFF. In DNA form, the CDR3 reads TGTGCCAGCTCTGTCCTACAGAGCTCCTACAATGAGCAGTTCTTC.

The CDR3 protein is CASSVEYEQYF. In DNA form, the CDR3 reads TGTGCCAGCAGCGTCGAGTACGAGCAGTACTTC. J is TRBJ2-7 and V is TRBV12-3 or TRBV12-4; D not resolved. Between the trimmed V and J ends, which lost 6 bases and 4 bases, there was a span of 7 bases. This CDR3 contains 11 residues.

This clone was observed once. This chain joins TRBV5-8 and TRBJ2-5; D remains unclear. From germline, CDR1 is SGHTS and CDR2 YDEGEE. The CDR3 loop spans 11 amino acids. V was trimmed by 3 bases and J by 5 bases, leaving 5 bases between them. The CDR3 DNA reads TGTGCCAGCAGCTCCTCGGAGACCCAGTACTTC. It translates to CASSSSETQYF.

The CDR3 sequence: CASSEATVYSNQPQHF. DNA of the CDR3: TGTGCCAGCAGTGAAGCGACAGTTTATAGCAATCAGCCCCAGCATTTT. The chain recombines TRBV6-1 with TRBJ1-5, with D possibly TRBD1 on 5 matching bases. The CDR3 extends over 16 amino acids. The V gene's germline CDR1 is MNHNS and CDR2 SASEGT. Trimming removed 0 bases at V and 0 bases at J, with 9 bases between.

This sequence joins TRBV5-6 and TRBJ1-1, with 8 bases that match TRBD1. The CDR3 is made up of 14 amino acids. With 4 bases clipped from V and 10 bases from J, the junction kept 12 bases outside the gene matches. The germline V gene encodes CDR1 SGHDT and CDR2 YYEEEE. The CDR3 protein is CASSLSDRGLRAFF. CDR3 DNA sequence: TGTGCCAGCAGCCTAAGTGACAGGGGACTTCGAGCTTTCTTT. Variable domain in full (rest from reference TRBV5-6 and TRBJ1-1): DAGVTQSPTHLIKTRGQQVTLRCSPKSGHDTVSWYQQALGQGPQFIFQYYEEEERQRGNFPDRFSGHQFPNYSSELNVNALLLGDSALYLCASSLSDRGLRAFFGQGTRLTVV.

A few counts support this clone. The V and J genes are TRBV7-9 and TRBJ2-7, with 7 bases aligning to TRBD1. There are 13 residues in the CDR3. The V gene's germline CDR1 is SEHNR and CDR2 FQNEAQ (reference sequence). Germline trimming cut 1 base from V and 7 bases from J; bases unmatched to any gene: 4. The CDR3 nucleotides are TGTGCCAGCAGCTTAGAGGGGGCTGGTGAGCAGTACTTC. Its translation is CASSLEGAGEQYF.

The chain is built from TRBV27 and TRBJ1-1, with D maybe TRBD1 (5 bases). V lost 0 bases to trimming and J lost 3 bases, with 11 bases between them. The CDR3 has 15 amino acids. CDR1 MNHEY and CDR2 SMNVEV come from the germline V gene (reference sequence). This chain's CDR3 is CASSLSARGDTEAFF. The CDR3 DNA sequence: TGTGCCAGCAGTTTATCCGCTAGGGGCGACACTGAAGCTTTCTTT.